Each of the 3 T cell receptor beta chains below was sequenced from the same sample in a study of blood T cell repertoires in COVID-19. Using immunoSEQ multiplex PCR, the repertoire was profiled, and TCRdb retains in-frame clones only, with some absent. The sample has about 260,000 clones, about 87% seen once. The specimen was peripheral blood. The source is a man aged 55 to 70 who had recovered from COVID-19.

The rearrangement joins TRBV7-5 to TRBJ1-3; the D call in the table, TRBD1, was not verified against the DNA. TRBV7-5 is termed a pseudogene. The CDR3 is made up of 19 amino acids. The CDR3 region is CARYERQDRTPFSGNTIYF. The CDR3 DNA is TGTGCCAGATACGAACGACAGGACCGGACCCCTTTCTCTGGAAACACCATATATTTT.

This sequence joins TRBV7-2 and TRBJ1-1; D remains ambiguous. CDR3 length: 14 residues. Deletions cut 2 bases from V and 5 bases from J, with 12 bases between. Germline loops: CDR1 SGHTA, CDR2 FQGNSA. CDR3 nucleotides: TGTGCCAGCAGCTTAAGGACCCGAGGGACTGAAGCTTTCTTT. Residues: CASSLRTRGTEAFF.

The gene calls are TRBV6-5 and TRBJ2-3; no definite D call. Germline lookup yields CDR1 MNHEY and CDR2 SVGAGI. The V end lost 2 bases, the J end lost 0 bases, and 6 bases lay between the germline ends. This CDR3 has 14 amino acids. This CDR3 is CASSYSESTDTQYF. The CDR3 DNA reads as TGTGCCAGCAGTTACAGCGAAAGCACAGATACGCAGTATTTT.